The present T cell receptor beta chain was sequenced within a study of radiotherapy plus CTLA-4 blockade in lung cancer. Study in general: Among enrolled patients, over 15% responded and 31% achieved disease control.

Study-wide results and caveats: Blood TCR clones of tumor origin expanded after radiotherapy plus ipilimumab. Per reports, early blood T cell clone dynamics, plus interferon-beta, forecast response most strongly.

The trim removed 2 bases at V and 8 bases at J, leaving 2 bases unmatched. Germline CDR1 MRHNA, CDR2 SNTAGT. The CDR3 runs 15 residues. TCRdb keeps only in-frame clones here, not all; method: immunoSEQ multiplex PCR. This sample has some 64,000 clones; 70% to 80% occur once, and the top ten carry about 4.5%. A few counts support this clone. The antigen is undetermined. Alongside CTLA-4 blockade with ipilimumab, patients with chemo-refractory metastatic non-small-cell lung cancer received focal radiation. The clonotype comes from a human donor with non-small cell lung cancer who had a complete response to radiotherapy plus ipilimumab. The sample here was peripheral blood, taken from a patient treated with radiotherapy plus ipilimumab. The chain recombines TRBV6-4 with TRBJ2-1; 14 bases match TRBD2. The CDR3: CASSDKGLAGDEQFF. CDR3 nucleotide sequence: TGTGCCAGCAGTGACAAGGGACTAGCGGGAGATGAGCAGTTCTTC.